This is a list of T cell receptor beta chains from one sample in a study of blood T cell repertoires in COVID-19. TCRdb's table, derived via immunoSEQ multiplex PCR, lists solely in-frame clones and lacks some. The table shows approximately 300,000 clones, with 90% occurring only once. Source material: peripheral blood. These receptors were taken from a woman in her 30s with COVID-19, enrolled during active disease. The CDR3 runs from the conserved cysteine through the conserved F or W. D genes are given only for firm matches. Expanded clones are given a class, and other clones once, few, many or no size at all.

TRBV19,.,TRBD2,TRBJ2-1,CASSSLAGGPNEQFF,TGTGCCAGTAGTTCCTTAGCGGGAGGACCCAATGAGCAGTTCTTC
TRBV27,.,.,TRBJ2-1,CASSLIGNEQFF,TGTGCCAGCAGCCTAATCGGCAATGAGCAGTTCTTC
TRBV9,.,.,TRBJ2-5,CASSVVDSEETQYF,TGTGCCAGCAGCGTAGTGGACTCAGAAGAGACCCAGTACTTC
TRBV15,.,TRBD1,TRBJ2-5,CATSRDRDLFETQYF,TGTGCCACCAGCAGGGACAGGGATCTATTTGAGACCCAGTACTTC
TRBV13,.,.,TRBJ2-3,CASSSSGFTDTQYF,TGTGCCAGCAGCTCTAGTGGGTTCACAGATACGCAGTATTTT
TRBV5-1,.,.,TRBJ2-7,CASSLDRGYLGEQYF,TGCGCCAGCAGCTTGGATCGCGGTTATCTCGGCGAGCAGTACTTC
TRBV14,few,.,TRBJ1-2,CASSQVGNYGYTF,TGTGCCAGCAGCCAAGTTGGCAACTATGGCTACACCTTC
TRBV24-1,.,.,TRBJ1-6,CALGAVNSPLHF,TGTGCCTTAGGGGCAGTTAATTCACCCCTCCACTTT
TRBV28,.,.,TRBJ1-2,CASTGHHVYGYTF,TGTGCCAGTACGGGACACCACGTCTATGGCTACACCTTC
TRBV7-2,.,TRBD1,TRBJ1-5,CASSLAGGQEPQHF,TGTGCCAGCAGCTTAGCAGGGGGCCAGGAGCCCCAGCATTTT
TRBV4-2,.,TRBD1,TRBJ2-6,CASGRTGVGANVLTF,TGTGCCAGCGGACGGACAGGGGTGGGGGCCAACGTCCTGACTTTC
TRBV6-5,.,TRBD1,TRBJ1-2,CASTFTGGGYTF,TGTGCCAGCACCTTCACAGGGGGCGGCTACACCTTC
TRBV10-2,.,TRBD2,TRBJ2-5,CASSEPGLAGGETQYF,TGCGCCAGCAGTGAGCCGGGACTAGCGGGAGGAGAGACCCAGTACTTC
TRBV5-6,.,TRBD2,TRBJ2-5,CASSLVLAGVETQYF,TGTGCCAGCAGCTTGGTTCTAGCGGGAGTAGAGACCCAGTACTTC
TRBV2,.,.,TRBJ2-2,CASSEGFSGELFF,TGTGCCAGCAGTGAAGGTTTCAGCGGGGAGCTGTTTTTT
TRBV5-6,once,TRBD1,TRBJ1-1,CASRQTGTVNTEAFF,TGTGCCAGCAGGCAGACAGGGACCGTGAACACTGAAGCTTTCTTT
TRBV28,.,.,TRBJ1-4,CASSPPGATNEKLFF,TGTGCCAGCAGTCCTCCGGGTGCAACTAATGAAAAACTGTTTTTT
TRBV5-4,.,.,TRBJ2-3,CASSAGSDTQYF,TGTGCCAGCAGCGCCGGGTCAGATACGCAGTATTTT
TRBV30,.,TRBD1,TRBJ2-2,CAWSVRGRDGELFF,TGTGCCTGGAGTGTTAGGGGGCGCGACGGGGAGCTGTTTTTT
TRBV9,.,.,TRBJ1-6,CASSVEGDSYNSPLHF,TGTGCCAGCAGCGTAGAGGGGGACTCCTATAATTCACCCCTCCACTTT
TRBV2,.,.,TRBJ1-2,CASSVFRDGYTF,TGTGCCAGCAGTGTGTTCAGGGATGGCTACACCTTC
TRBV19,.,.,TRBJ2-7,CASSTQDRRYEQYF,TGTGCCAGTAGTACCCAAGACAGGCGCTACGAGCAGTACTTC
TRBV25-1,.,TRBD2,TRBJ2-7,CASSASGSRYEQYF,TGTGCCAGCAGTGCTAGCGGGAGCCGCTACGAGCAGTACTTC
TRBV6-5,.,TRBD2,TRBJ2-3,CASRRGADTQYF,TGTGCCAGCAGGCGGGGGGCCGATACGCAGTATTTT